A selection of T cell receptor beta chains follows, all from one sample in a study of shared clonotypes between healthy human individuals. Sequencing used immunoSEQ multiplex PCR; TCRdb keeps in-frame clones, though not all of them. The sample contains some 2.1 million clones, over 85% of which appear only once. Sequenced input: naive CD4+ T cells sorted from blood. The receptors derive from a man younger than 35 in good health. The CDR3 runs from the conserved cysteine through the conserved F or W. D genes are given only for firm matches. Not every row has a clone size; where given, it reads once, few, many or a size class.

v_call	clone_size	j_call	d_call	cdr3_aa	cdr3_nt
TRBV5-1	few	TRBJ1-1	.	CASSLDRVNTEAFF	TGCGCCAGCAGCTTGGACAGGGTGAACACTGAAGCTTTCTTT
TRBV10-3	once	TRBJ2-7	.	CAISETRDFAEQYF	TGTGCCATCAGTGAGACCCGGGACTTTGCCGAGCAGTACTTC
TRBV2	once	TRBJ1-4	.	CASRSGGVEKLFF	TGTGCCAGCAGATCGGGGGGTGTTGAAAAACTGTTTTTT
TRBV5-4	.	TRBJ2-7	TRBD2	CASSLDGTSGAYEQYF	TGTGCCAGCAGCTTAGACGGGACTAGCGGGGCCTACGAGCAGTACTTC
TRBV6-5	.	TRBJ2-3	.	CASSYRGSKSTDTQYF	TGTGCCAGCAGTTACAGGGGAAGTAAAAGCACAGATACGCAGTATTTT
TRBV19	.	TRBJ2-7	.	CASSQRGSYEQYF	TGTGCCAGTAGTCAGAGGGGGAGCTACGAGCAGTACTTC
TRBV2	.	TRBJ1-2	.	CASRFAGVGGYTF	TGTGCCAGCAGGTTCGCCGGAGTTGGGGGCTACACCTTC
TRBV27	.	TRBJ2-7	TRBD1	CASRTRDRPYEQYF	TGTGCCAGCAGAACCCGGGACAGGCCCTACGAGCAGTACTTC
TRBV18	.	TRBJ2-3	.	CASSPPVGTDTQYF	TGTGCCAGCTCACCACCTGTAGGGACGGATACGCAGTATTTT
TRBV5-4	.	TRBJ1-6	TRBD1	CASSWGQGNSNNSPLHF	TGTGCCAGCAGCTGGGGACAGGGGAACTCCAATAATTCACCCCTCCACTTT